The present T cell receptor (beta chain) was sequenced within a study of blood T cell repertoires in COVID-19. The wider study: The United States, Italy and Spain were the sources of the acute and convalescent COVID-19 samples.

In germline, CDR1 is ENHRY, CDR2 SYGVKD. This CDR3 has 13 residues. V was pared by 0 bases and J by 5 bases, with 7 bases between. Residents of about two dozen US areas, aged about 18 to 95 years, made up the participants. Each recovered donor of Cohort 3 presented with two negative PCRs, clearance, or symptom resolution. In the study's own analysis: Quantification of nucleated cells was approximated via reference gene primer amplification. Clones were sequenced by immunoSEQ multiplex PCR, and TCRdb holds only the in-frame ones, with some missing. The V and J calls and clone size were taken over from that table, and D and trimming were inferred from the DNA. The sample yields around 300,000 clones, 75% to 90% seen once.

The rearrangement links TRBV10-3 to TRBJ1-1, with D uncertain. The clonotype originates from a woman younger than 35 who had recovered from COVID-19. The sequenced sample was PBMCs or T cells enriched from blood (not recorded which). The CDR3 DNA is TGTGCCATCAGTGAGTCGACGGGAACTGAAGCTTTCTTT. Its translation is CAISESTGTEAFF.